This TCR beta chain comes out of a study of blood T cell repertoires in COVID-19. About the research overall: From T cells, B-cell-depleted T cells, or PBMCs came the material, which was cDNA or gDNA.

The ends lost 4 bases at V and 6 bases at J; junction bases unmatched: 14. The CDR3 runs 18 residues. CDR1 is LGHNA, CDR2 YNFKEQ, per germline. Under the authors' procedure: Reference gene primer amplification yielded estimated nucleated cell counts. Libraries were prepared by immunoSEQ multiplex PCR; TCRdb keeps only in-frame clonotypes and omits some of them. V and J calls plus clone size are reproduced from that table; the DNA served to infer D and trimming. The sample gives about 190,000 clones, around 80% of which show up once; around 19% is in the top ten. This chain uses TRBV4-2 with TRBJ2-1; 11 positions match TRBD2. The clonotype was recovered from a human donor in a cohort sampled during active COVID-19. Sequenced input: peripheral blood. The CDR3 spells CASSPVGGSGRGSNEQFF. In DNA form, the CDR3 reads TGTGCCAGCAGCCCCGTAGGGGGTAGCGGGAGGGGGTCCAATGAGCAGTTCTTC.